This T cell receptor beta chain was obtained from a study of cytomegalovirus exposure and HLA in healthy donors. The wider study: Earlier work reported 117 million unique TCR beta sequences from some 170 million T cells. General observations from the study: Based on reports, TCR beta sequences accurately predicted HLA-A and HLA-B alleles for most subjects.

A note on this clone: Its antigen is not known.

Germline lookup yields CDR1 MGHRA and CDR2 YSYEKL. V was shortened by 0 bases and J by 0 bases, with 11 bases between the two germline ends. The CDR3 runs to 16 residues. All donors participated as healthy donors of bone marrow. Primers: 60 Vbeta forward and 13 Jbeta reverse. Assay: immunoSEQ multiplex PCR; the TCRdb copy retains only in-frame clones and omits some. The sample has fewer than 250,000 clones, roughly 80% seen once; the top ten hold under 0.25%. The gene calls are TRBV4-1 and TRBJ1-2; D remains ambiguous. This receptor was obtained from a girl aged 2-10 years in good health and CMV-seronegative. Input material: PBMCs. The CDR3 loop reads CASSQEPGRANYGYTF. DNA for the CDR3: TGCGCCAGCAGCCAAGAACCCGGGCGGGCTAACTATGGCTACACCTTC.